The text below deals with one T cell receptor (beta chain). Its antigen is not identified. The entry originates in a study of cytomegalovirus exposure and HLA in healthy donors. Overall study results and limits: Later work showed greater clonal expansion in HLA-associated TCR beta chains than in equally common others.

Between the trimmed V and J ends, which lost 2 bases and 7 bases, there was a span of 12 bases. The CDR3 length is 14 residues. CDR1 and CDR2 (germline): SGHKS, YYEKEE (reference sequence). PCR employed 60 Vbeta and 13 Jbeta primers. Generated by immunoSEQ multiplex PCR, the TCRdb table keeps only in-frame clones and is missing some. The repertoire holds some 150,000 clones, with about 62% as singletons. Sequenced material: PBMCs. The chain has TRBV5-5 and TRBJ1-4; possibly TRBD1 for D (5 bases). This clonotype originated in a man between 40 and 49 years old in good health and CMV-seronegative. CDR3 DNA: TGTGCCAGCAGCTTCCAGGGCGGGGGTGAAAAACTGTTTTTT. It codes for CASSFQGGGEKLFF.